These 4 T cell receptor beta chains came from one sample sequenced in a study of blood T cell repertoires in COVID-19. TCRdb's copy holds only in-frame clones and misses some; the assay was immunoSEQ multiplex PCR. The data contain about 500,000 clones, 80% to 90% of them singletons. Sequencing was performed on peripheral blood. These receptors all stem from a man younger than 35 with COVID-19, enrolled during active disease.

The chain joins TRBV6-4 to TRBJ1-5; weak D call: TRBD1 (6 bases). This CDR3 spans 17 amino acids. Trimming took off 2 bases at V and 0 bases at J, with 14 bases between the two ends. Germline-derived CDR1 and CDR2 are MRHNA and SNTAGT. The CDR3 DNA follows: TGTGCCAGCAGTGACCTTACGGGACACTATAGCAATCAGCCCCAGCATTTT. This encodes CASSDLTGHYSNQPQHF.

The table lists this clone with a count of one. The rearrangement uses TRBV29-1 and TRBJ1-2; no firm D call. The CDR3 contains 12 residues. Trimming cost V 2 bases and J 2 bases, with 6 bases left between them. CDR1 is SQVTM and CDR2 is ANQGSEA in the germline V gene. CDR3 residues: CSVEQNNYGYTF. The CDR3 DNA is TGCAGCGTTGAACAGAACAACTATGGCTACACCTTC. Filled out from reference TRBV29-1 and TRBJ1-2, the complete variable domain reads SAVISQKPSRDICQRGTSLTIQCQVDSQVTMMFWYRQQPGQSLTLIATANQGSEATYESGFVIDKFPISRPNLTFSTLTVSNMSPEDSSIYLCSVEQNNYGYTFGSGTRLTVV.

This clone came up once. This chain uses TRBV6-5 with TRBJ1-6; 9 bases agree with TRBD1. From germline, CDR1 is MNHEY and CDR2 SVGAGI. The trim removed 6 bases at V and 3 bases at J, leaving 3 bases unmatched. The CDR3 has 15 amino acids. In DNA form, the CDR3 reads TGTGCCAGCAGACCGGGACAGGGCTATAATTCACCCCTCCACTTT. It encodes CASRPGQGYNSPLHF.

The chain uses TRBV27 and TRBJ2-7, with TRBD1 identical over 10 bases. This CDR3 comprises 15 residues. From germline, CDR1 is MNHEY and CDR2 SMNVEV (reference sequence). The V segment lost 1 base and the J segment 5 bases; nucleotides outside the gene matches: 5. In DNA, the CDR3 is TGTGCCAGCAGTTTATTTGGACAGGGGGGAGACGAGCAGTACTTC. It encodes CASSLFGQGGDEQYF.